This entry is about one T cell receptor beta chain. Its antigen is undetermined. Amplified TCR beta CDR3 regions derived from RNA transcripts. In the first-round RT-PCR of the TCR CDR3, the HTBI primer set was used. Via MiXCR, TCRdb re-called the multiplex PCR reads, giving one row per CDR3 protein. The sample lists 450,000 to 700,000 distinct CDR3 sequences, just over 45% seen once, with roughly 20% in the top ten. CDR3 length: 14 amino acids. CDR1 SEHNR and CDR2 FQNEAQ come from the germline V gene (reference sequence). V was trimmed by 2 bases and J by 3 bases, leaving 11 bases between them. The data are from a study of T cells in Graves' hyperthyroidism and ophthalmopathy. Study-level points and caveats: Most expanded thyroid clonotypes above 0.001 also appeared in blood.

V gene TRBV7-9 combines with J gene TRBJ2-7; D call uncertain. The clonotype was recovered from an adult woman with Graves' disease, either hyperthyroidism or ophthalmopathy (not recorded which). Sequencing was done on a sample of peripheral blood or thyroid tissue (not recorded which). In nucleotides, the CDR3 is TGTGCCAGCAGCTTAAGTCAAGTGGGCTACGAGCAGTACTTC. It encodes CASSLSQVGYEQYF.